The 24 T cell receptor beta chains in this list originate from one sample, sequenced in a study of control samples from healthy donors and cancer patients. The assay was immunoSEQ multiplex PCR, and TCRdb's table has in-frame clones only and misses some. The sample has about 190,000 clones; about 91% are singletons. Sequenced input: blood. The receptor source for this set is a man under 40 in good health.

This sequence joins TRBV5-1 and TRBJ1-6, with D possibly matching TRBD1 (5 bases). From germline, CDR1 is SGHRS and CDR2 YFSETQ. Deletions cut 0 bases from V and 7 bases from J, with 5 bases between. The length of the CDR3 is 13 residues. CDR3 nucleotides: TGCGCCAGCAGCTTGGAGGGGAATTCACCCCTCCACTTT. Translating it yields CASSLEGNSPLHF.

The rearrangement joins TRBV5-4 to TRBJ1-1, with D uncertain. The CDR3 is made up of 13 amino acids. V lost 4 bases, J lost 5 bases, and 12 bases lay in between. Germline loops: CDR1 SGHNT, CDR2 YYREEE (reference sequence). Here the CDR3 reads CASSGPGRTEAFF. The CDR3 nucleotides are TGTGCCAGCAGCGGACCCGGGAGGACTGAAGCTTTCTTT.

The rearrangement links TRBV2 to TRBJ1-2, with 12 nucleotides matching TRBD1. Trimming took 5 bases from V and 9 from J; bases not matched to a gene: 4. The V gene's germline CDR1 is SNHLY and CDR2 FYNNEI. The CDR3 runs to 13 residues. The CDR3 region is CASSTGQGASYTF. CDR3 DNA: TGTGCCAGCAGTACGGGACAGGGGGCGAGCTACACCTTC.

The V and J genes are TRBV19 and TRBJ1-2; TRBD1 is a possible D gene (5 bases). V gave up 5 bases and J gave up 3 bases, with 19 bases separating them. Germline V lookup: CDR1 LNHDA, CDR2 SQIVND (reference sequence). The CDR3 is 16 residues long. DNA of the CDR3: TGTGCCAGTAGTGCAGGATTGTCTGGGGGACACTATGGCTACACCTTC. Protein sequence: CASSAGLSGGHYGYTF.

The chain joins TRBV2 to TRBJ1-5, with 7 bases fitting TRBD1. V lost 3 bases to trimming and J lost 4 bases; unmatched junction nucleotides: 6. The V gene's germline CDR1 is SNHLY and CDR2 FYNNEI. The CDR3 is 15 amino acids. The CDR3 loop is CASSDSQGGNQPQHF. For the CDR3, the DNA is TGTGCCAGCAGTGATAGCCAGGGGGGGAATCAGCCCCAGCATTTT.

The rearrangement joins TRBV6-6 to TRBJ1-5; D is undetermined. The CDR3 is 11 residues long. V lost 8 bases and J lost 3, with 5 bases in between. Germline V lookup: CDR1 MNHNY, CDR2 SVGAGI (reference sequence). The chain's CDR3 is CASCDNQPQHF. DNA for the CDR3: TGTGCCAGCTGCGACAATCAGCCCCAGCATTTT.

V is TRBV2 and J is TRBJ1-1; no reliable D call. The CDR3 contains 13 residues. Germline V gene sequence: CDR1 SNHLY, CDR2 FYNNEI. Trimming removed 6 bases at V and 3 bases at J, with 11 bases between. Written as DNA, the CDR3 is TGTGCCAGCAGCAGTCGGCCCGACACTGAAGCTTTCTTT. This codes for CASSSRPDTEAFF.

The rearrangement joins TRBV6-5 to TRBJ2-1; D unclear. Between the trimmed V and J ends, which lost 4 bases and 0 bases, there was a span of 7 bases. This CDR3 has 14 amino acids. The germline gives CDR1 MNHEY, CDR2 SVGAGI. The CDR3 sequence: CASSFESSYNEQFF. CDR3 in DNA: TGTGCCAGCAGTTTTGAGAGCTCCTACAATGAGCAGTTCTTC.

DNA of the CDR3: TGTGCCAGCAGCGCCAGGGGGCAATCGGGATCACCCCTCCACTTT. Translating gives CASSARGQSGSPLHF. The rearrangement uses TRBV9 and TRBJ1-6, with 8 bases that match TRBD1. V lost 3 bases, J lost 10 bases, and 9 bases stayed unmatched. The CDR3 has 15 residues. The germline CDR1 and CDR2 sequences are SGDLS and YYNGEE. Variable domain in full (rest from reference TRBV9 and TRBJ1-6): DSGVTQTPKHLITATGQRVTLRCSPRSGDLSVYWYQQSLDQGLQFLIQYYNGEERAKGNILERFSAQQFPDLHSELNLSSLELGDSALYFCASSARGQSGSPLHFGNGTRLTVT.

CDR3 coding DNA: TGTGCCAGCAGCTTAGATACACAGGACAGCCCCAGCTATGGCTACACCTTC. Amino acids: CASSLDTQDSPSYGYTF. V usage is TRBV7-9 and J usage is TRBJ1-2, with D perhaps TRBD1 (6 bases). Per the germline V gene, CDR1 is SEHNR and CDR2 is FQNEAQ (reference sequence). CDR3 length equals 17 residues. Between the trimmed V and J ends, which lost 1 base and 4 bases, there was a span of 19 bases. Filled out from reference TRBV7-9 and TRBJ1-2, the complete variable domain reads DTGVSQNPRHKITKRGQNVTFRCDPISEHNRLYWYRQTLGQGPEFLTYFQNEAQLEKSRLLSDRFSAERPKGSFSTLEIQRTEQGDSAMYLCASSLDTQDSPSYGYTFGSGTRLTVV.

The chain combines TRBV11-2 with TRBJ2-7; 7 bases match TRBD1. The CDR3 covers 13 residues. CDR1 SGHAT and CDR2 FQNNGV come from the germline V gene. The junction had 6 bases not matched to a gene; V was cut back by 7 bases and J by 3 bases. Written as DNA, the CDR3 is TGTGCCAGCACATCGGGACAGAGCTACGAGCAGTACTTC. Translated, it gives CASTSGQSYEQYF.

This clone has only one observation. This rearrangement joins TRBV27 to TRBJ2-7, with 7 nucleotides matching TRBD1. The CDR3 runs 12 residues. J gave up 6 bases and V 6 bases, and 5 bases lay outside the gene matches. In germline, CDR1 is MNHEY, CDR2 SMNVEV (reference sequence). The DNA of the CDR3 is TGTGCCAGCAGGACAGGGATGGCCGAGCAGTACTTC. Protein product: CASRTGMAEQYF.

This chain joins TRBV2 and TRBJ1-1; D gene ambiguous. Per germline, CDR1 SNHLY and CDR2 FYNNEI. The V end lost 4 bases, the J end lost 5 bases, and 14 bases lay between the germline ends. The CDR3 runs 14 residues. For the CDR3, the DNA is TGTGCCAGCAGTGTGTCAGTCGGCCGGACTGAAGCTTTCTTT. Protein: CASSVSVGRTEAFF.

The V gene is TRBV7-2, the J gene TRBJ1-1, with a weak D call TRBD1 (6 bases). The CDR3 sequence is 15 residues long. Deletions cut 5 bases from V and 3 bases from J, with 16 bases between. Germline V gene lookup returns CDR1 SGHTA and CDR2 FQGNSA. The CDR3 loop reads CASSPQGLRHTEAFF. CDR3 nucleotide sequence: TGTGCCAGCAGCCCACAGGGTCTTAGACACACTGAAGCTTTCTTT.

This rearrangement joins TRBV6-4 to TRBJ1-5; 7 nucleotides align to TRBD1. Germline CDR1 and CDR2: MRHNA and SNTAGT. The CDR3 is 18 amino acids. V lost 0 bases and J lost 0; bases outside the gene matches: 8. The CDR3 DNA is TGTGCCAGCAGTGACTCGACACAGGGGAGGTTTAGCAATCAGCCCCAGCATTTT. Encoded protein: CASSDSTQGRFSNQPQHF.

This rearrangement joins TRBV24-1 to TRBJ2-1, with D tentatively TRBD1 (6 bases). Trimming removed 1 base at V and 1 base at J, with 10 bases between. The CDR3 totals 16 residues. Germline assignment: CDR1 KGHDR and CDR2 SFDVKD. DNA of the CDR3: TGTGCCACCAGTGATTTTAGCACAGGGTCCTACAATGAGCAGTTCTTC. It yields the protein CATSDFSTGSYNEQFF.

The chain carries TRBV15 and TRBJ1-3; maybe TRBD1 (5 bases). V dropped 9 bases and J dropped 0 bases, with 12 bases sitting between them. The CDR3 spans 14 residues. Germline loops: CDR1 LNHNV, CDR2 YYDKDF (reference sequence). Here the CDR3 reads CATTTDSSGNTIYF. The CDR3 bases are TGTGCCACGACAACAGACAGCTCTGGAAACACCATATATTTT.

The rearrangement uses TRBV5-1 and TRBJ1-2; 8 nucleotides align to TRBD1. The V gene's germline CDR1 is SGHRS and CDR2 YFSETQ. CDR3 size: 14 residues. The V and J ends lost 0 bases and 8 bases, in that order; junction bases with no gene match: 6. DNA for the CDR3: TGCGCCAGCAGCTTGGGCCAGGGGGCAGGCGGCTACACCTTC. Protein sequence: CASSLGQGAGGYTF.

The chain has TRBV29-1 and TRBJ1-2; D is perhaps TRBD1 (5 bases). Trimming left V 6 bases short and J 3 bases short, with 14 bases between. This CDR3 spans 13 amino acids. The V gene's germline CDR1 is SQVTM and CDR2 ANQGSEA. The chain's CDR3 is CSVAQGTDYGYTF. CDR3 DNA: TGCAGCGTCGCTCAGGGCACCGACTATGGCTACACCTTC.

CDR3 in amino acids: CASSRGFTEAFF. CDR3 DNA sequence: TGTGCCAGCAGCCGAGGGTTCACTGAAGCTTTCTTT. The chain has TRBV7-9 and TRBJ1-1; D gene unclear. Germline loops: CDR1 SEHNR, CDR2 FQNEAQ (reference sequence). CDR3 length: 12 amino acids. Trimming shortened V by 5 bases and J by 4 bases, and 8 bases separated the two germline ends.

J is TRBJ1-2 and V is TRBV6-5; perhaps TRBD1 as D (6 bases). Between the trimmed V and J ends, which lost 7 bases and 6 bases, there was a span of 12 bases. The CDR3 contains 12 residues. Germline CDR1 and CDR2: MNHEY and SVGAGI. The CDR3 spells CASTPDRNGYTF. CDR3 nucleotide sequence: TGTGCCAGCACCCCTGACAGGAATGGCTACACCTTC.

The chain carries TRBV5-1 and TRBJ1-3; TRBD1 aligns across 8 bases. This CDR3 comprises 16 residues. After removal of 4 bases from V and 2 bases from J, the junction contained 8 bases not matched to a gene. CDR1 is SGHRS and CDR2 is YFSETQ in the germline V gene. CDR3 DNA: TGCGCCAGCAGCGAGAGACAGGGGTGGACTGGAAACACCATATATTTT. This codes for CASSERQGWTGNTIYF.

CDR3 protein: CASSSRPWNTEAFF. The CDR3 coding sequence is TGTGCCAGCAGCTCTCGACCCTGGAACACTGAAGCTTTCTTT. The chain is built from TRBV5-5 and TRBJ1-1; D not resolved. The CDR3 covers 14 residues. CDR1 SGHKS and CDR2 YYEKEE come from the germline V gene (reference sequence). Trimming took off 3 bases at V and 1 base at J, with 10 bases between the two ends. The full variable domain, rest sourced from reference TRBV5-5 and TRBJ1-1, is DAGVTQSPTHLIKTRGQQVTLRCSPISGHKSVSWYQQVLGQGPQFIFQYYEKEERGRGNFPDRFSARQFPNYSSELNVNALLLGDSALYLCASSSRPWNTEAFFGQGTRLTVV.

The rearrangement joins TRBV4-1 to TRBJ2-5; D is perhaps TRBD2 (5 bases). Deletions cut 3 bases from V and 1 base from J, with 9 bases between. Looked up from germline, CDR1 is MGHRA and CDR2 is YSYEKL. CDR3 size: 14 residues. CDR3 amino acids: CASSHPDFQETQYF. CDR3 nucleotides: TGCGCCAGCAGCCATCCGGACTTCCAAGAGACCCAGTACTTC.